This TCR beta chain was captured by sequencing in a study of T cell repertoires in cytomegalovirus infection. Study details: Based on public TCR beta signatures, there were indications of CMV infection and of a matching HLA type. Study results and caveats: The ex vivo response was dominated by HLA-C-restricted CMV-specific TCR beta clonotypes.

TCRdb called the reads again in MiXCR, with one record for every CDR3 protein. The table records about 700,000 distinct CDR3 sequences, roughly 36% of them present only once. Details on this clonotype: The antigen is undetermined.

The CDR3 has 14 residues. The germline V gene has CDR1 LGHNT and CDR2 FRNRAP. V shed 2 bases, J shed 9 bases, and the junction held 2 bases outside the gene matches. The rearrangement uses TRBV12-5 and TRBJ2-1; TRBD2 agrees at 12 bases. This receptor was taken from a human donor in good health (CMV status not recorded). Some clones in this sample may be carry-over from other donors' samples. This sample comprised cultured PBMCs, obtained from culture after CMV antigen stimulation. The CDR3: CASGLRLAGVEQFF. CDR3 coding DNA: TGTGCTAGTGGTTTGAGACTAGCGGGAGTTGAGCAGTTCTTC.